This entry lists 4 T cell receptor beta chains sequenced from one sample in a study of blood T cell repertoires in COVID-19 (dated by TCRdb to 2019 to 2021). The library was built by means of the immunoSEQ multiplex PCR assay. TCRdb stores this immuneACCESS table with in-frame sequences only. Part of the clones is absent; in the studies checked, under half of the shortfall reflects unresolved V genes, and no reason is known for the rest. Here the sample has around 300,000 clones; about nine tenths occur a single time. The ten largest clones take up 2% to 2.5% of the sample. Sequenced material: peripheral blood. These receptors were obtained from a man over 45 with acute or convalescent COVID-19.

The chain joins TRBV3-1 (or the pseudogene TRBV3-2) to TRBJ2-3; D is ambiguous. Per germline, CDR1 LGHDT and CDR2 YNNKEL (reference sequence). Between the trimmed V and J ends, which lost 1 base and 6 bases, there was a span of 8 bases. The CDR3 consists of 13 residues. CDR3 loop: CASSQVSSDTQYF. For the CDR3, the DNA is TGTGCCAGCAGCCAAGTGAGTTCGGATACGCAGTATTTT.

This chain joins TRBV5-4 and TRBJ1-6; 8 nucleotides match TRBD1. With 0 bases clipped from V and 6 bases from J, the junction kept 2 bases outside the gene matches. This CDR3 contains 15 residues. Per the germline V gene, CDR1 is SGHNT and CDR2 is YYREEE (reference sequence). CDR3 sequence reads: CASSLDRGINSPLHF. In nucleotides, the CDR3 is TGTGCCAGCAGCTTGGACAGGGGGATTAATTCACCCCTCCACTTT.

V and J are TRBV29-1 and TRBJ2-7; 11 bases are a match to TRBD1. CDR1 and CDR2 from the germline V gene are SQVTM and ANQGSEA. The ends lost 3 bases at V and 6 bases at J; junction bases unmatched: 4. CDR3 length: 13 amino acids. DNA of the CDR3: TGCAGCGTTGAGGGACAGGGGGTAAGCGAGCAGTACTTC. Amino acid sequence: CSVEGQGVSEQYF.

A single count supports this clone. The V and J genes are TRBV9 and TRBJ1-2; TRBD1 might be the D (5 bases). Trimming removed 1 base at V and 5 bases at J, with 12 bases between. CDR3 size: 14 residues. CDR1 and CDR2 (germline): SGDLS, YYNGEE. CDR3 in DNA: TGTGCCAGCAGCGTACGCGGGGCGGGGTATGGCTACACCTTC. Translation gives CASSVRGAGYGYTF. The entire variable domain, with the rest obtained from reference TRBV9 and TRBJ1-2, is as follows: DSGVTQTPKHLITATGQRVTLRCSPRSGDLSVYWYQQSLDQGLQFLIQYYNGEERAKGNILERFSAQQFPDLHSELNLSSLELGDSALYFCASSVRGAGYGYTFGSGTRLTVV.